These T cell receptor beta chains were read from a single sample in a study of early T cells in non-severe SARS-CoV-2 infection. MiXCR was run by TCRdb on the 5' RACE reads, yielding one entry per CDR3 protein. The sample shows 85,000 to 100,000 distinct CDR3 sequences, 16% of them seen only once. The sample in question was whole blood, obtained at baseline. The receptors come from an adult who was a healthcare worker with PCR-confirmed SARS-CoV-2 infection or an uninfected control (not recorded which). Both conserved end residues are part of each CDR3. Clone size, where shown, is once, few, many, or a class for clones that have expanded.

j_call clone_size v_call cdr3_aa
TRBJ2-3 . TRBV20-1 CSARVGLSTDTQYF
TRBJ2-7 few TRBV5-1 CASSWTGVNYEQYF
TRBJ1-2 few TRBV29-1 CSVVSNYGYTF
TRBJ1-1 . TRBV6-5 CASQLDSMNTEAFF
TRBJ1-1 . TRBV28 CASSPPRAWGTEAFF
TRBJ2-1 . TRBV28 CASTRGGLAGKEQFF
TRBJ2-1 many TRBV2 CASSPNPGTSQYNEQFF
TRBJ1-1 many TRBV7-6 CASSLVGTSNTEAFF
TRBJ2-3 many TRBV20-1 CSASEGTSGRDTQYF
TRBJ1-5 many TRBV9 CASSPTGYSNQPQHF
TRBJ1-5 . TRBV28 CASSLSQGRSLPPQHF
TRBJ2-7 few TRBV12-3/TRBV12-4 CASSPSAGHEQYF
TRBJ1-2 few TRBV19 CASSIHPGRDYGYTF
TRBJ1-6 few TRBV6-6 CASSSEQYNSPLHF
TRBJ1-4 few TRBV7-9 CASSSPAEKLFF
TRBJ2-1 many TRBV6-2/TRBV6-3 CASTLRGLAGARNEQFF
TRBJ2-1 many TRBV12-3/TRBV12-4 CASSPPGTANEQFF
TRBJ2-1 . TRBV30 CAWAILGLPSYNEQFF
TRBJ2-2 . TRBV7-6 CASSLSTSGRHTGELFF
TRBJ2-1 . TRBV10-3 CAISNPRQGNEQFF
TRBJ1-5 once TRBV7-2 CASSPGQGFEPQHF
TRBJ2-6 many TRBV7-6 CASSLGGASGANVLTF
TRBJ2-3 few TRBV6-2/TRBV6-3 CATGPEGVTQYF
TRBJ2-1 many TRBV7-3 CASSPGLASDEQFF
TRBJ1-4 . TRBV2 CASVPGASTNEKLFF
TRBJ2-4 many TRBV4-1 CASSHLTRRAKNIQYF
TRBJ2-5 . TRBV19 CASITRRKTQYF
TRBJ1-4 few TRBV6-1 CASSEGWQTNEKLFF
TRBJ2-1 . TRBV7-8 CASSLGPVNEQFF
TRBJ1-6 . TRBV4-3 CASSQDMGNSPLHF
TRBJ1-2 . TRBV27 CASSLRGANYGYTF
TRBJ2-2 few TRBV29-1 CSVSRTGELFF
TRBJ2-5 few TRBV24-1 CATSEREETQYF
TRBJ2-1 few TRBV5-1 CASSLGFSTGHNEQFF
TRBJ1-5 . TRBV5-1 CASSFSGQANQPQHF
TRBJ2-3 . TRBV7-7 CASSLANQGTSGRVCTQYF
TRBJ2-1 few TRBV20-1 CSASRQLNEQFF
TRBJ2-7 many TRBV7-9 CASSSPGLQYEQYF
TRBJ2-5 . TRBV5-4 CASSLGRTEETQYF
TRBJ1-4 few TRBV6-6 CASSRLNEKLFF
TRBJ2-7 . TRBV28 CASIPSDRGKYEQYF
TRBJ2-7 few TRBV7-8 CASSPTTWGLAGVDEQYF
TRBJ1-2 many TRBV12-3/TRBV12-4 CASSFKRIVYGYTF
TRBJ1-2 few TRBV10-3 CAISDEEKGRGYTF
TRBJ1-1 many TRBV5-4 CASSPPQDF
TRBJ1-6 few TRBV7-6 CASSPTGTGGSPLHF
TRBJ2-6 few TRBV19 CATKNSGANVLTF
TRBJ2-5 few TRBV7-8 CASSVDYSLSGTQYF
TRBJ2-3 . TRBV28 CASTPTAGPDTQYF
TRBJ2-1 many TRBV7-8 CASSLSGVGDLSSYNEQFF
TRBJ2-1 few TRBV5-1 CASSLETGGQNEQFF